Listed here is a single TCR beta chain. Its target is unknown. V lost 0 bases, J lost 5 bases, and 8 bases stayed unmatched. This CDR3 comprises 16 residues. Germline V gene sequence: CDR1 PRHDT, CDR2 FYEKMQ (reference sequence). The sample originates from a study of cytomegalovirus exposure and HLA in healthy donors. Overall study results and limits: In vitro, three CMV-associated chains proved specific for CMV antigens. Whilst most TCR sequences proved rare, a subset of public TCRs occurred across many donors. In the approximately 120 validation repertoires, a later analysis found that first-cohort TCR clusters tended to co-occur. The authors listed approximately 150 TCR beta chains as cytomegalovirus-associated.

Some clones are missing from TCRdb's copy, which holds only in-frame ones; the method was immunoSEQ multiplex PCR. The repertoire holds more than 95,000 clones, with around nine tenths as singletons. Sequenced: PBMCs. The TCR was taken from a man younger than 35 in good health and CMV-seropositive. The chain joins TRBV13 to TRBJ1-2, with 8 bases lining up with TRBD1. The CDR3 DNA follows: TGTGCCAGCAGCTTAGGTCACGCCGGGACAGGATATGGCTACACCTTC. It specifies CASSLGHAGTGYGYTF. The full variable domain, in which reference TRBV13 and TRBJ1-2 provide the parts outside the CDR3, is AAGVIQSPRHLIKEKRETATLKCYPIPRHDTVYWYQQGPGQDPQFLISFYEKMQSDKGSIPDRFSAQQFSDYHSELNMSSLELGDSALYFCASSLGHAGTGYGYTFGSGTRLTVV.